These 24 T cell receptor beta chains originate from one sample sequenced in a study of post-analysis software for immune sequencing data. Study observations and caveats: Compared with controls, patients had more of about five TRBV segments, including TRBV5-6, TRBV5-1 and TRBV20-1.

Antigens of these TCRs are unknown. Unique-molecular-identifier-tagged TCR beta cDNA libraries were used. Each CDR3 protein is one row after TCRdb ran MiXCR on the PCR reads. Among 550,000 to 700,000 distinct CDR3 sequences listed, roughly 40% were seen once. Sequenced material: blood. These receptors were taken from a girl aged 10 to 17 with multiple sclerosis.

This clonotype turned up a few times. J is TRBJ2-3 and V is TRBV5-6; either TRBD1 or TRBD2 may supply D (5 bases each). V lost 4 bases and J 5 bases, leaving 14 bases between the germline ends. The V gene's germline CDR1 is SGHDT and CDR2 YYEEEE. The length of the CDR3 is 14 residues. CDR3 loop: CASSPGTVGDTQYF. In nucleotides, the CDR3 is TGTGCCAGCAGCCCTGGGACGGTGGGAGATACGCAGTATTTT.

This rearrangement joins TRBV5-6 to TRBJ1-2, with 7 bases lining up with TRBD1. The CDR3 has 17 residues. Germline V gives CDR1 SGHDT, CDR2 YYEEEE. The J segment lost 2 bases and the V segment lost 5 bases, leaving 15 bases of the junction unmatched. CDR3 in amino acids: CASRTHEGAGRNYGYTF. The CDR3 coding sequence is TGTGCCAGCAGGACGCATGAGGGGGCCGGTAGAAACTATGGCTACACCTTC.

This chain joins TRBV20-1 and TRBJ2-2, with D perhaps TRBD2 (7 bases). This CDR3 comprises 15 residues. Trimming removed 5 bases from V and 0 bases from J, with 13 bases in between. Germline V gene lookup returns CDR1 DFQATT and CDR2 SNEGSKA (reference sequence). The CDR3 DNA reads as TGCAGTGCTCAGAGGGGGGGCGCGAACACCGGGGAGCTGTTTTTT. Its protein product is CSAQRGGANTGELFF.

The chain uses TRBV3-1 and TRBJ1-1; D is undetermined. In germline, CDR1 is LGHDT, CDR2 YNNKEL (reference sequence). The length of the CDR3 is 16 residues. Trimming cost V 0 bases and J 1 base, with 12 bases left between them. CDR3 DNA: TGTGCCAGCAGCCAAGAGAGGAGTTATCCGAACACTGAAGCTTTCTTT. Its protein is CASSQERSYPNTEAFF.

The chain combines TRBV5-1 with TRBJ2-7; 7 bases are a match to TRBD1. The J segment lost 7 bases and the V segment lost 0 bases, leaving 4 bases of the junction unmatched. Germline values: CDR1 SGHRS, CDR2 YFSETQ. This CDR3 has 13 amino acids. CDR3 in amino acids: CASSLGDRREQYF. The DNA of the CDR3 is TGCGCCAGCAGCTTGGGGGACAGAAGGGAGCAGTACTTC.

Only a few counts were recorded for this clonotype. CDR3: CSVASAGQGPNEKLFF. The DNA for the CDR3 is TGCAGCGTAGCCTCGGCGGGGCAGGGCCCTAATGAAAAACTGTTTTTT. The chain is built from TRBV29-1 and TRBJ1-4, with D perhaps TRBD1 (5 bases). The CDR3 covers 16 residues. V was cut by 6 bases and J by 3 bases, with 20 bases left in between. Germline V lookup: CDR1 SQVTM, CDR2 ANQGSEA.

The V and J genes are TRBV20-1 and TRBJ1-1, with 9 positions matching TRBD1. Germline V gives CDR1 DFQATT, CDR2 SNEGSKA (reference sequence). J lost 5 bases, V lost 4 bases, and 5 bases had no gene match. This CDR3 spans 13 amino acids. The CDR3 here is CSATQGAITEAFF. In nucleotides, the CDR3 is TGCAGTGCTACACAGGGGGCGATAACTGAAGCTTTCTTT.

This rearrangement joins TRBV12-3 or TRBV12-4 to TRBJ2-7, with TRBD1 matching over 8 bases. The CDR3 loop spans 13 amino acids. After removal of 8 bases from V and 1 base from J, the junction contained 4 bases not matched to a gene. The CDR3 nucleotides are TGTGCCAGCCGGACAGGGAGATCCTACGAGCAGTACTTC. Its translation is CASRTGRSYEQYF.

CDR3 residues: CAITPAGLTEAFF. DNA of the CDR3: TGTGCCATCACCCCGGCAGGGCTCACTGAAGCTTTCTTT. The chain employs TRBV10-3 and TRBJ1-1; a weak D match, TRBD1 (5 bases). This CDR3 has 13 amino acids. V was pared by 7 bases and J by 4 bases, with 13 bases between. Germline values: CDR1 ENHRY, CDR2 SYGVKD.

This clonotype appeared a few times. Here the CDR3 reads CAIREGSGQETQYF. The CDR3 DNA reads as TGTGCCATCAGGGAAGGTAGTGGGCAAGAGACCCAGTACTTC. The chain combines TRBV10-3 with TRBJ2-5, with unresolved D. The CDR3 consists of 14 residues. V was cut by 6 bases and J by 2 bases, with 13 bases left in between. CDR1 and CDR2 from the germline V gene are ENHRY and SYGVKD.

V usage is TRBV20-1 and J usage is TRBJ1-5; D not certain. The CDR3 runs to 13 residues. Trimming stripped 6 bases from V and 2 bases from J, with 11 bases between. Per the germline V gene, CDR1 is DFQATT and CDR2 is SNEGSKA (reference sequence). The CDR3 DNA is TGCAGTGCAATCCGTGGCGGCAATCAGCCCCAGCATTTT. Translating gives CSAIRGGNQPQHF.

The V gene is TRBV27, the J gene TRBJ2-6; possibly TRBD2 for D (5 bases). Germline V lookup: CDR1 MNHEY, CDR2 SMNVEV (reference sequence). This CDR3 region has 18 residues. Trimming pared 3 bases from V and 0 bases from J, leaving 15 bases between. The CDR3 sequence is CASSFSDGKSSGANVLTF. The CDR3 DNA sequence: TGTGCCAGCAGTTTTTCGGACGGGAAAAGCTCTGGGGCCAACGTCCTGACTTTC.

This clonotype occurred a few times. J is TRBJ2-1 and V is TRBV20-1, with unresolved D. V gave up 0 bases and J gave up 6 bases, with 9 bases separating them. Looked up from germline, CDR1 is DFQATT and CDR2 is SNEGSKA (reference sequence). The CDR3 is 13 residues long. The CDR3 loop reads CSARDPNTNEQFF. CDR3 coding DNA: TGCAGTGCTAGAGATCCTAACACCAATGAGCAGTTCTTC.

This clonotype has just a few counts. The rearrangement uses TRBV20-1 and TRBJ2-7; D is possibly TRBD1 (6 bases). V lost 5 bases, J lost 2 bases, and 16 bases lay in between. This CDR3 region has 14 residues. From germline, CDR1 is DFQATT and CDR2 SNEGSKA (reference sequence). This CDR3 is CSALKQGRAYEQYF. Here the CDR3 DNA reads TGCAGTGCTTTAAAACAGGGAAGGGCCTACGAGCAGTACTTC.

V and J are TRBV27 and TRBJ2-7; D possibly corresponds to TRBD1 (7 bases). Germline lookup yields CDR1 MNHEY and CDR2 SMNVEV (reference sequence). Trimming shortened V by 7 bases and J by 2 bases, and 21 bases separated the two germline ends. This CDR3 comprises 16 residues. The CDR3 protein is CASTVVGQGGPYEQYF. DNA of the CDR3: TGTGCCAGCACCGTGGTGGGGCAGGGGGGTCCCTACGAGCAGTACTTC.

This sequence joins TRBV5-1 and TRBJ2-5, with TRBD2 identical over 7 bases. The CDR3 has 15 residues. Trimming at V came to 0 bases and at J to 2 bases, leaving 4 bases not matched to a gene. The germline V gene has CDR1 SGHRS and CDR2 YFSETQ. CDR3 in DNA: TGCGCCAGCAGCTTGGATGGGGGGGTACAAGAGACCCAGTACTTC. Amino acids: CASSLDGGVQETQYF.

This chain uses TRBV7-9 with TRBJ2-1, with 9 bases that match TRBD1. V was clipped by 2 bases and J by 5 bases; unmatched bases: 4. This CDR3 spans 15 amino acids. Germline CDR1 SEHNR, CDR2 FQNEAQ (reference sequence). DNA of the CDR3: TGTGCCAGCAGCTTATACGACAGGGGGAACAATGAGCAGTTCTTC. It specifies CASSLYDRGNNEQFF.

The sample holds a few counts of this clonotype. V is TRBV10-3 and J is TRBJ2-1; D may be TRBD1 (6 bases). V was cut by 3 bases and J by 1 base, with 7 bases left in between. From germline, CDR1 is ENHRY and CDR2 SYGVKD. This CDR3 spans 14 amino acids. The CDR3 spells CAISDRGSYNEQFF. CDR3 DNA sequence: TGTGCCATCAGTGACAGGGGATCCTACAATGAGCAGTTCTTC.

The chain carries TRBV20-1 and TRBJ1-2, with 8 bases lining up with TRBD1. The V gene end was trimmed by 5 bases and the J gene end by 8 bases; junction bases not matched to a gene: 16. From germline, CDR1 is DFQATT and CDR2 SNEGSKA (reference sequence). The CDR3 has 15 residues. The DNA for the CDR3 is TGCAGTGCTTTCGATTACTCCGCGACAGGGGAAGGCTACACCTTC. Its protein is CSAFDYSATGEGYTF.

This rearrangement joins TRBV12-5 to TRBJ1-2; D gene ambiguous. CDR3 length: 15 amino acids. V was trimmed by 2 bases and J by 1 base, leaving 11 bases between them. Germline loops: CDR1 LGHNT, CDR2 FRNRAP. The CDR3 DNA follows: TGTGCTAGTGGTTTGAACAGTCGGGGTAACTATGGCTACACCTTC. It translates to CASGLNSRGNYGYTF.

This chain links TRBV4-1 with TRBJ1-1; no definite D call. The V gene's germline CDR1 is MGHRA and CDR2 YSYEKL. Trimming pared 4 bases from V and 5 bases from J, leaving 14 bases between. There are 14 residues in the CDR3. CDR3 region: CASSPMTPGTEAFF. The CDR3 DNA sequence: TGCGCCAGCAGCCCGATGACTCCCGGGACTGAAGCTTTCTTT.

The V and J genes are TRBV9 and TRBJ2-5; D call uncertain. In germline, CDR1 is SGDLS, CDR2 YYNGEE. V lost 0 bases and J lost 1, with 4 bases in between. The CDR3 spans 13 residues. CDR3 in amino acids: CASSVEFQETQYF. DNA for the CDR3: TGTGCCAGCAGCGTAGAATTCCAAGAGACCCAGTACTTC.

The V call is TRBV13, the J call TRBJ2-7, with D tentatively TRBD2 (5 bases). Between the trimmed V and J ends, which lost 0 bases and 0 bases, there was a span of 12 bases. The germline gives CDR1 PRHDT, CDR2 FYEKMQ (reference sequence). The CDR3 has 16 residues. Written as DNA, the CDR3 is TGTGCCAGCAGCTTAGGCCCGGTCGGGGACTCCTACGAGCAGTACTTC. Translated, it gives CASSLGPVGDSYEQYF.

CDR3 sequence (DNA): TGTGCCATCAACATGGGGGCCAACGTCCTGACTTTC. Protein sequence: CAINMGANVLTF. The J gene is TRBJ2-6, the V gene TRBV10-3; D remains ambiguous. CDR3 length: 12 amino acids. Germline lookup yields CDR1 ENHRY and CDR2 SYGVKD. Deletions cut 7 bases from V and 4 bases from J, with 5 bases between.